The 16 T cell receptor beta chains below were found in one sample sequenced in a study of cytotoxic CD8 clonotypes in ibrutinib-treated CLL. TCRdb keeps only in-frame clones here, not all; method: immunoSEQ multiplex PCR. The repertoire holds 150,000 or so clones, with roughly 80% as singletons. The material sequenced was PBMCs, taken after 12 months of ibrutinib treatment. The receptor source for this set is a human donor with chronic lymphocytic leukemia.

CDR3 sequence: CASSLDSGSAEQYF. CDR3 coding DNA: TGTGCCAGCAGCTTGGATAGCGGGAGTGCCGAGCAGTACTTC. The chain employs TRBV5-4 and TRBJ2-7; 9 nucleotides agree with TRBD2. This CDR3 has 14 amino acids. Unmatched junction bases numbered 4, after V lost 0 bases and J lost 6 bases. Germline V gene lookup returns CDR1 SGHNT and CDR2 YYREEE (reference sequence).

The sample holds one count of this clone. The chain uses TRBV27 and TRBJ2-5, with D unresolved. V gave up 3 bases and J gave up 0 bases, with 11 bases separating them. The CDR3 has 15 amino acids. Germline V gives CDR1 MNHEY, CDR2 SMNVEV (reference sequence). The CDR3, as DNA: TGTGCCAGCAGTTTCGGCCAAACATACCAAGAGACCCAGTACTTC. Residues: CASSFGQTYQETQYF.

V is TRBV6-5 and J is TRBJ1-4; no reliable D call. CDR1 and CDR2 from the germline V gene are MNHEY and SVGAGI. V was trimmed by 0 bases and J by 5 bases, leaving 7 bases between them. The CDR3 is 14 amino acids. The CDR3 spells CASSYSFRNEKLFF. CDR3 in DNA: TGTGCCAGCAGTTACTCGTTCAGGAATGAAAAACTGTTTTTT.

This sequence joins TRBV18 and TRBJ2-3; D is undetermined. The length of the CDR3 is 13 residues. V was cut by 1 base and J by 2 bases, with 4 bases left in between. Germline values: CDR1 KGHSH, CDR2 LQKENI. CDR3 in DNA: TGTGCCAGCTCACCACGTCTCACAGATACGCAGTATTTT. It codes for CASSPRLTDTQYF.

Details on this clone: At the DNA level, this CDR3 is encoded by other sequences in the same sample as well. The V and J genes are TRBV7-9 and TRBJ1-2; D may be TRBD1 (6 bases). CDR3 length: 12 amino acids. From germline, CDR1 is SEHNR and CDR2 FQNEAQ (reference sequence). V lost 6 bases, J lost 13 bases, and 18 bases lay in between. As DNA, the CDR3 is TGTGCCAGCAGTGAAGTTGTACAGGGAAGCACCTTC. Protein product: CASSEVVQGSTF.

The chain links TRBV9 to TRBJ2-3; TRBD2 is a possible D gene (5 bases). V was cut by 3 bases and J by 1 base, with 15 bases left in between. The CDR3 sequence is 16 residues long. The V gene's germline CDR1 is SGDLS and CDR2 YYNGEE. Written as DNA, the CDR3 is TGTGCCAGCAGCGAGATACTAGGATCGGGCACAGATACGCAGTATTTT. Translated, it gives CASSEILGSGTDTQYF.

The genes are TRBV5-4 and TRBJ2-7, with 7 bases fitting TRBD2. Germline-derived CDR1 and CDR2 are SGHNT and YYREEE (reference sequence). The trim removed 4 bases at V and 7 bases at J, leaving 14 bases unmatched. The CDR3 loop spans 15 amino acids. CDR3 DNA: TGTGCCAGCAGCGTTCAAGCGGGGAGACAGCGGGAGCAGTACTTC. Protein product: CASSVQAGRQREQYF.

The J gene is TRBJ2-3, the V gene TRBV7-3, with 11 bases identical to TRBD2. Per the germline V gene, CDR1 is SGHTA and CDR2 is FQGTGA. The CDR3 has 16 residues. The ends lost 6 bases at V and 6 bases at J; junction bases unmatched: 11. The CDR3 DNA follows: TGTGCCAGCAGTCTCCAGTTGGCTAGCGGGAGGGATACGCAGTATTTT. Its protein product is CASSLQLASGRDTQYF.

The chain joins TRBV30 to TRBJ1-2, with TRBD1 matching 7 bases. Trimming took 2 bases from V and 4 from J; bases not matched to a gene: 10. Germline CDR1 reads GTSNPN; CDR2 reads SVGIG (reference sequence). This CDR3 is 15 amino acids long. CDR3 loop: CAWSLNRGISYGYTF. CDR3 in DNA: TGTGCCTGGAGTCTGAACAGGGGAATTAGCTATGGCTACACCTTC.

The chain has TRBV15 and TRBJ1-2; 8 bases agree with TRBD1. The CDR3 has 13 residues. V gave up 6 bases and J gave up 4 bases; unmatched junction bases: 4. CDR1 LNHNV and CDR2 YYDKDF come from the germline V gene (reference sequence). The CDR3 loop reads CATSRTGPYGYTF. The CDR3 region has the DNA TGTGCCACCAGTAGGACAGGGCCCTATGGCTACACCTTC.

This chain uses TRBV7-2 with TRBJ2-7; no clear D gene. The CDR3 is 12 residues long. Germline loops: CDR1 SGHTA, CDR2 FQGNSA. V was trimmed by 1 base and J by 6 bases, leaving 7 bases between them. CDR3 bases: TGTGCCAGCAGCTTAGGGGTTAGCGAGCAGTACTTC. It yields the protein CASSLGVSEQYF.

V usage is TRBV2 and J usage is TRBJ2-2, with D perhaps being TRBD1 or TRBD2 (5 bases each). Germline lookup yields CDR1 SNHLY and CDR2 FYNNEI. CDR3 size: 15 residues. Trimming pared 3 bases from V and 6 bases from J, leaving 14 bases between. The CDR3 DNA reads as TGTGCCAGCAGTGAGAGGGGAGCGAGGCCCGGGGAGCTGTTTTTT. It yields the protein CASSERGARPGELFF.

There are many counts of this clone. V is TRBV18 and J is TRBJ1-5, with D perhaps matching TRBD1 (6 bases). The CDR3 runs 16 residues. The V gene's germline CDR1 is KGHSH and CDR2 LQKENI. The ends were cut back, 2 bases at V and 6 bases at J, with 17 bases in the middle. The CDR3 loop is CASSPTGQRGGQPQHF. Here the CDR3 DNA reads TGTGCCAGCTCACCAACAGGACAGAGGGGCGGTCAGCCCCAGCATTTT.

The rearrangement joins TRBV28 to TRBJ1-5; D not certain. V lost 3 bases and J lost 1, with 10 bases in between. CDR3 length: 15 residues. CDR1 and CDR2 from the germline V gene are MDHEN and SYDVKM. CDR3 in DNA: TGTGCCAGCAGTTTTGGATTCGGGAGCAATCAGCCCCAGCATTTT. This sequence encodes CASSFGFGSNQPQHF.

V is TRBV9 and J is TRBJ2-2, with a tentative D call TRBD1 (6 bases). The CDR3 is 17 amino acids. Between the trimmed V and J ends, which lost 1 base and 0 bases, there was a span of 13 bases. From germline, CDR1 is SGDLS and CDR2 YYNGEE. CDR3 residues: CASSVRGKGTNTGELFF. The CDR3 coding sequence is TGTGCCAGCAGCGTAAGGGGGAAGGGGACGAACACCGGGGAGCTGTTTTTT.

A word on this clone: This specimen includes other DNA sequences encoding the same CDR3. This chain uses TRBV7-2 with TRBJ2-7, with D hard to call. This CDR3 has 11 residues. Deletions cut 5 bases from V and 3 bases from J, with 5 bases between. Looked up from germline, CDR1 is SGHTA and CDR2 is FQGNSA. In DNA, the CDR3 is TGTGCCAGCAGCCTGTTCTACGAGCAGTACTTC. Translating it yields CASSLFYEQYF.